Listed here is a single TCR beta chain. The entry originates in a study of blood T cells in healthy people across ages. A second PCR of roughly 7 to 11 cycles used a sample-barcoded 5' primer and a J-beta primer mix. TCRdb re-analysed the 5' RACE reads in MiXCR, keeping a single row per CDR3 protein. Of 650,000 to 800,000 distinct CDR3 sequences listed, around two fifths were seen once; the top ten hold about 19%. Germline-derived CDR1 and CDR2 are SGDLS and YYNGEE. V lost 0 bases and J lost 1, with 6 bases in between. The length of the CDR3 is 14 residues. The sequencing sample was made of blood. This TCR came from a man aged 55-75 years in good health. V is TRBV9 and J is TRBJ2-3; D uncertain. The DNA of the CDR3 is TGTGCCAGCAGCGTAGTGGCAGGCACAGATACGCAGTATTTT. It yields the protein CASSVVAGTDTQYF. The full variable domain, rest sourced from reference TRBV9 and TRBJ2-3, is DSGVTQTPKHLITATGQRVTLRCSPRSGDLSVYWYQQSLDQGLQFLIQYYNGEERAKGNILERFSAQQFPDLHSELNLSSLELGDSALYFCASSVVAGTDTQYFGPGTRLTVL.